Each of the 13 T cell receptor beta chains below was sequenced from the same sample in a study of memory CD4+ T cells and cytomegalovirus serostatus. Sequencing used immunoSEQ multiplex PCR; TCRdb keeps in-frame clones, though not all of them. The sample has approximately 46,000 clones, roughly 74% seen once. The sort gate was single viable CD3+CD4+CD8-CD45RO+ cells for memory CD4+ T cells. Sequenced sample: memory CD4+ T cells from blood. These receptors all come from an adult in good health and CMV-seropositive.

This clone was detected only once. V and J are TRBV11-3 and TRBJ2-1, with D unresolved. V was pared by 5 bases and J by 2 bases, with 13 bases between. This CDR3 region has 15 residues. In germline, CDR1 is SGHNT, CDR2 YENEEA. DNA for the CDR3: TGTGCCAGCAGCCTCGACGGAACCACCTACAATGAGCAGTTCTTC. Its translation is CASSLDGTTYNEQFF.

V usage is TRBV4-1 and J usage is TRBJ2-7; D is unclear. CDR1 is MGHRA and CDR2 is YSYEKL in the germline V gene. The CDR3 covers 12 residues. V was clipped by 0 bases and J by 9 bases, with 9 bases between them. CDR3 bases: TGCGCCAGCAGCCAAGATGGGAAGTGGCAGTACTTC. It translates to CASSQDGKWQYF.

In this sample, this clone turned up a few times. CDR3 nucleotides: TGTGCCAGCAGCGGACAGGGGGCGGACACTGAAGCTTTCTTT. It translates to CASSGQGADTEAFF. The V call is TRBV6-1, the J call TRBJ1-1; 11 bases map to TRBD1. The trim removed 6 bases at V and 3 bases at J, leaving 3 bases unmatched. Germline V lookup: CDR1 MNHNS, CDR2 SASEGT. CDR3 length: 14 amino acids.

V and J are TRBV5-8 and TRBJ1-3; the D gene is possibly TRBD1 (5 bases). CDR1 is SGHTS, CDR2 YDEGEE, per germline. Trimming took 3 bases from V and 2 from J, leaving 12 bases between them. This CDR3 region has 15 residues. The CDR3 region is CASSWGGNTGNTIYF. CDR3 bases: TGTGCCAGCAGCTGGGGGGGGAATACTGGAAACACCATATATTTT.

The rearrangement links TRBV2 to TRBJ1-2; tentatively, D is TRBD1 (6 bases). The CDR3 covers 15 residues. V lost 2 bases, J lost 6 bases, and 16 bases lay in between. CDR1 is SNHLY and CDR2 is FYNNEI in the germline V gene. As DNA, the CDR3 is TGTGCCAGCAGTGAAACCCGAGGGGGAGAGGATGGCTACACCTTC. This sequence encodes CASSETRGGEDGYTF.

The rearrangement links TRBV4-1 to TRBJ2-7; 7 bases match TRBD1. The CDR3 contains 15 residues. Germline values: CDR1 MGHRA, CDR2 YSYEKL. V lost 4 bases to trimming and J lost 6 bases; unmatched junction nucleotides: 12. The CDR3 nucleotides read TGCGCCAGCAGCCCATCCGGGACAGCCTTCTCCGAGCAGTACTTC. This sequence encodes CASSPSGTAFSEQYF.

J is TRBJ2-3 and V is TRBV10-3; TRBD1 matches 7 bases. CDR1 is ENHRY and CDR2 is SYGVKD in the germline V gene. The CDR3 has 15 amino acids. Trimming took 6 bases from V and 0 from J; bases not matched to a gene: 6. CDR3 sequence reads: CAISGQDLSTDTQYF. In DNA, the CDR3 is TGTGCCATCAGCGGACAGGACCTTAGCACAGATACGCAGTATTTT.

The chain links TRBV5-1 to TRBJ2-2; D call uncertain. Germline CDR1 SGHRS, CDR2 YFSETQ. Between the trimmed V and J ends, which lost 6 bases and 1 base, there was a span of 13 bases. This CDR3 is 15 amino acids long. Here the CDR3 reads CASTSLGRNTGELFF. CDR3 bases: TGCGCCAGCACCTCCTTGGGAAGGAACACCGGGGAGCTGTTTTTT.

The chain joins TRBV6-5 to TRBJ1-2, with 8 bases that match TRBD1. The CDR3 totals 14 residues. V lost 9 bases and J lost 7; bases outside the gene matches: 13. In germline, CDR1 is MNHEY, CDR2 SVGAGI. In DNA, the CDR3 is TGTGCCAGTCATCCCAGGGGGCGGGTTTTTGGCTACACCTTC. Protein: CASHPRGRVFGYTF.

The V call is TRBV4-3, the J call TRBJ1-2, with D tentatively TRBD1 (5 bases). The CDR3 spans 16 residues. Trimming took 0 bases from V and 2 from J, leaving 13 bases between them. Germline-derived CDR1 and CDR2 are LGHNA and YSLEER. The CDR3 protein is CASSQDSQGPNYGYTF. The CDR3 DNA follows: TGCGCCAGCAGCCAAGATAGCCAGGGCCCCAACTATGGCTACACCTTC.

The rearrangement uses TRBV14 and TRBJ2-7; D remains ambiguous. This CDR3 has 12 residues. Looked up from germline, CDR1 is SGHDN and CDR2 is FVKESK. V was cut by 2 bases and J by 4 bases, with 6 bases left in between. CDR3 nucleotides: TGTGCCAGCAGCCAATGGGCTTACGAGCAGTACTTC. Its translation: CASSQWAYEQYF.

J is TRBJ2-6 and V is TRBV25-1, with D hard to call. V was shortened by 9 bases and J by 1 base, with 4 bases between the two germline ends. Germline-derived CDR1 and CDR2 are MGHDK and SYGVNS. The CDR3 covers 12 residues. This CDR3 is CASVSGANVLTF. The CDR3 DNA is TGTGCCAGTGTGTCTGGGGCCAACGTCCTGACTTTC.

The V gene is TRBV5-6, the J gene TRBJ1-2, with a weak D call TRBD1 (5 bases). The CDR3 extends over 15 amino acids. The V end was cut by 7 bases, the J end by 0 bases, with 16 bases between. From germline, CDR1 is SGHDT and CDR2 YYEEEE. The CDR3 is CASGRQSPANYGYTF. Written as DNA, the CDR3 is TGTGCCAGCGGAAGACAGTCACCAGCTAACTATGGCTACACCTTC.